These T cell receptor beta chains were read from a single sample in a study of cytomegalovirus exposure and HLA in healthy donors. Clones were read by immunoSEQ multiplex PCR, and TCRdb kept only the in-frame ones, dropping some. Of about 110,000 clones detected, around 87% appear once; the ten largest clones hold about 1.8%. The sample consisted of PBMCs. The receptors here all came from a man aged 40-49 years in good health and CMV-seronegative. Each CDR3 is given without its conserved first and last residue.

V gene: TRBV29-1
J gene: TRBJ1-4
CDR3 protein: SALDRANEKLF

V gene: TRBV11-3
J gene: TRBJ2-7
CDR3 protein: ASSKRGYEQY

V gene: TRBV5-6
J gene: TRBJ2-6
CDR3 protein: ASSLAGGFGANVLT

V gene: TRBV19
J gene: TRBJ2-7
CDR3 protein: ASSIGTGRSYEQY

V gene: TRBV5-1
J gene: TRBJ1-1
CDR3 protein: ASIFGQGNTEAF

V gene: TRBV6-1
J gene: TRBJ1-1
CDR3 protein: ASRGDRGKEAF

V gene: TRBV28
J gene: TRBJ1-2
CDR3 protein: ASSQGGTDYGYT

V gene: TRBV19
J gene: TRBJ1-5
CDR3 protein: ASSSAIQGENQPQH

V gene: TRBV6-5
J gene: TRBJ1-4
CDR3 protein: ASSYSQGAAEKLF

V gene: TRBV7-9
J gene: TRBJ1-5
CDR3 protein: ASSLGSGSSNQPQH

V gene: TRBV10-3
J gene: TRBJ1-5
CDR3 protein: AISESGGDYQPQH

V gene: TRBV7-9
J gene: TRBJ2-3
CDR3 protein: AIGGITDTQY

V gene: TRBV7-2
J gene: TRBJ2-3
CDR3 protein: ASSSSGDTQY

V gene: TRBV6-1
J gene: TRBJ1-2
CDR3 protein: ASIFRGGSNYGYT

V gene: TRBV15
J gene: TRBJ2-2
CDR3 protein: ATSRGQGGTGELF

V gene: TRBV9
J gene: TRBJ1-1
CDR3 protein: ASSARDRGSGEAF

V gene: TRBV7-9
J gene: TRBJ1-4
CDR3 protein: ASSLRGANEKLF

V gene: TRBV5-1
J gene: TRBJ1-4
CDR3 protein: ASSLGGGGDEKLF

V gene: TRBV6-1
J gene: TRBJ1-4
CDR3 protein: ASSGGPNEKLF

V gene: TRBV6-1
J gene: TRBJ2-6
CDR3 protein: ASSRQGTGANVLT

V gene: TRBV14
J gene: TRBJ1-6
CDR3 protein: ASSPTGDSPLH